These 8 T cell receptor beta chains came from one sample sequenced in a study of vaccination and CD4 T cells after COVID-19. MiXCR was run by TCRdb on the PCR reads, yielding one entry per CDR3 protein. The sample yields approximately 19,000 distinct CDR3 sequences, around 68% seen once. The sequenced sample was CD4+ T cells from blood, obtained before SARS-CoV-2 vaccination. Every receptor here comes from a human donor who had recovered from COVID-19.

This clonotype has only a few counts. The rearrangement uses TRBV5-4 and TRBJ2-5; the match to TRBD2 covers 13 bases. J was trimmed by 5 bases and V by 4 bases; bases with no gene match: 5. The CDR3 extends over 15 amino acids. The germline V gene encodes CDR1 SGHNT and CDR2 YYREEE (reference sequence). CDR3 residues: CASSPRLAGGETQYF. The CDR3 DNA sequence: TGTGCCAGCAGCCCAAGACTAGCGGGAGGCGAGACCCAGTACTTC.

This clonotype was observed a handful of times. V and J are TRBV20-1 and TRBJ2-3, with D possibly matching TRBD2 (5 bases). Germline V gene data show CDR1 as DFQATT and CDR2 as SNEGSKA (reference sequence). Trimming cost V 3 bases and J 0 bases, with 10 bases left between them. The CDR3 totals 14 residues. CDR3 sequence (DNA): TGCAGTGCTAGGGACTGGTCTAGCACAGATACGCAGTATTTT. Translation: CSARDWSSTDTQYF.

This clonotype was picked up one time. The V call is TRBV6-5, the J call TRBJ1-1, with 7 nucleotides matching TRBD1. J was trimmed by 1 base and V by 0 bases; bases with no gene match: 2. The germline V gene has CDR1 MNHEY and CDR2 SVGAGI. The CDR3 is 15 amino acids. The CDR3 sequence: CASSYSGQRNTEAFF. The CDR3 DNA reads TGTGCCAGCAGTTACTCGGGACAGAGGAACACTGAAGCTTTCTTT.

The CDR3 nucleotides read TGTGCCAGCAGCGCAGGGGGAACAGGGGGTTCTGGGGCCAACGTCCTGACTTTC. This encodes CASSAGGTGGSGANVLTF. The rearrangement uses TRBV11-1 and TRBJ2-6; 8 nucleotides line up with TRBD1. Germline trimming cut 5 bases from V and 1 base from J; bases unmatched to any gene: 10. In germline, CDR1 is SGHAT, CDR2 FQDESV (reference sequence). The CDR3 is 18 residues long.

This clonotype was picked up a small number of times. The chain combines TRBV7-2 with TRBJ1-6; D may be TRBD1 (5 bases). Germline-derived CDR1 and CDR2 are SGHTA and FQGNSA. Trimming removed 1 base from V and 7 bases from J, with 11 bases in between. The CDR3 length is 15 residues. CDR3 DNA sequence: TGTGCCAGCAGCTTAGGGGCGCGACAGAATTCACCCCTCCACTTT. This encodes CASSLGARQNSPLHF.

This chain joins TRBV18 and TRBJ1-2; D not resolved. CDR1 and CDR2 (germline): KGHSH, LQKENI. Trimming cost V 2 bases and J 6 bases, with 10 bases left between them. The CDR3 is 13 amino acids. CDR3 sequence: CASSPTDTNGYTF. DNA of the CDR3: TGTGCCAGCTCACCAACCGACACTAATGGCTACACCTTC.

The chain is built from TRBV6-1 and TRBJ2-7; D may be TRBD2 (6 bases). With 6 bases removed from V and 1 base from J, the gap between germline ends came to 16 bases. Germline V CDR1 and CDR2: MNHNS, SASEGT. This CDR3 has 15 amino acids. Here the CDR3 DNA reads TGTGCCAGCAGCCCCCGGGGGAAGAAATCCTACGAGCAGTACTTC. Protein: CASSPRGKKSYEQYF.

The chain combines TRBV15 with TRBJ2-3; TRBD2 is a possible D gene (6 bases). Trimming pared 2 bases from V and 4 bases from J, leaving 13 bases between. The CDR3 is 15 residues long. Germline CDR1 reads LNHNV; CDR2 reads YYDKDF (reference sequence). CDR3 nucleotides: TGTGCCACCAGCAGATCTGGGGGAGGCGCAGATACGCAGTATTTT. Translating it yields CATSRSGGGADTQYF.